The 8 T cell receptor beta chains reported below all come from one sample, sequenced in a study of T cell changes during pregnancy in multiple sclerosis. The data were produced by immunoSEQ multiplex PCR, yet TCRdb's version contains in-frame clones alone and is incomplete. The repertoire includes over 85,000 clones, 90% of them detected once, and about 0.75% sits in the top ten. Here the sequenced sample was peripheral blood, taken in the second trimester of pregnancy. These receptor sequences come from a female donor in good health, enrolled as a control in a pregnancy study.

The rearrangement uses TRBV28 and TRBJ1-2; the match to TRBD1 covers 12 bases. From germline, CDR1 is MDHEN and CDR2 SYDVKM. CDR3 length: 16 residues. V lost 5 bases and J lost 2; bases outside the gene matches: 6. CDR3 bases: TGTGCCAGCAGTGGAGCCGGGACAGGGGGCAACTATGGCTACACCTTC. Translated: CASSGAGTGGNYGYTF.

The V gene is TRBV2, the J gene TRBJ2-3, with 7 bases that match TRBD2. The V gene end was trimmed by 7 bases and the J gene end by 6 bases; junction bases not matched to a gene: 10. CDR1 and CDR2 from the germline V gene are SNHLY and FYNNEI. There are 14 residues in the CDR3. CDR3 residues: CASIREESADTQYF. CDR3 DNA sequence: TGTGCCAGCATACGGGAGGAGTCAGCCGATACGCAGTATTTT.

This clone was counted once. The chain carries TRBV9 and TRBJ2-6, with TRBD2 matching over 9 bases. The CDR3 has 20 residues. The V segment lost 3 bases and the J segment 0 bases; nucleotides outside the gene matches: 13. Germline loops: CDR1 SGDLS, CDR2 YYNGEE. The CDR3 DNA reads TGTGCCAGCAGCGCGGCCGTCTTAGCGGGGGCCGGCTCTGGGGCCAACGTCCTGACTTTC. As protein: CASSAAVLAGAGSGANVLTF.

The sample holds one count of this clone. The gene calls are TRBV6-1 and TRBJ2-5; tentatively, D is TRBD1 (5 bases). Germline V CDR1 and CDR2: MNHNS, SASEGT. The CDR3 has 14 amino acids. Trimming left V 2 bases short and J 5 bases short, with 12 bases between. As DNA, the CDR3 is TGTGCCAGCAGTGAAACAGGACCTGGGGAGACCCAGTACTTC. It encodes CASSETGPGETQYF.

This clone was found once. Here the CDR3 DNA reads TGCGCCAGCAGCTTGGGGGGGGACAATGAGCAGTTCTTC. This sequence encodes CASSLGGDNEQFF. The rearrangement uses TRBV5-1 and TRBJ2-1, with a possible D match to TRBD2 (6 bases). Trimming cost V 0 bases and J 5 bases, with 6 bases left between them. Germline V gives CDR1 SGHRS, CDR2 YFSETQ. This CDR3 has 13 amino acids.

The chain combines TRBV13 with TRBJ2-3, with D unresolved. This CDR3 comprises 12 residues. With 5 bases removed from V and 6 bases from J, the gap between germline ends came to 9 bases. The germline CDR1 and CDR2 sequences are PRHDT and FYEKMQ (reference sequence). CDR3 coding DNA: TGTGCCAGCAGCCGAACATCGGATACGCAGTATTTT. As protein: CASSRTSDTQYF.

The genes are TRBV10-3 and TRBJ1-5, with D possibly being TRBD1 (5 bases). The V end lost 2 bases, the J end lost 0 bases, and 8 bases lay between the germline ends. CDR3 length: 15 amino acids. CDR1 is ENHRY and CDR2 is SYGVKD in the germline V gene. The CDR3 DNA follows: TGTGCCATCAGTGAGCGACAGAATAGCAATCAGCCCCAGCATTTT. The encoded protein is CAISERQNSNQPQHF.

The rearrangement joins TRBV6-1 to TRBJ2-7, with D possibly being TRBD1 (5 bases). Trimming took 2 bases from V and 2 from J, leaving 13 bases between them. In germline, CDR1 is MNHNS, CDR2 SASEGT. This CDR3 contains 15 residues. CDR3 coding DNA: TGTGCCAGCAGTGAAACAGGAGCAATGACCTACGAGCAGTACTTC. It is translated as CASSETGAMTYEQYF.